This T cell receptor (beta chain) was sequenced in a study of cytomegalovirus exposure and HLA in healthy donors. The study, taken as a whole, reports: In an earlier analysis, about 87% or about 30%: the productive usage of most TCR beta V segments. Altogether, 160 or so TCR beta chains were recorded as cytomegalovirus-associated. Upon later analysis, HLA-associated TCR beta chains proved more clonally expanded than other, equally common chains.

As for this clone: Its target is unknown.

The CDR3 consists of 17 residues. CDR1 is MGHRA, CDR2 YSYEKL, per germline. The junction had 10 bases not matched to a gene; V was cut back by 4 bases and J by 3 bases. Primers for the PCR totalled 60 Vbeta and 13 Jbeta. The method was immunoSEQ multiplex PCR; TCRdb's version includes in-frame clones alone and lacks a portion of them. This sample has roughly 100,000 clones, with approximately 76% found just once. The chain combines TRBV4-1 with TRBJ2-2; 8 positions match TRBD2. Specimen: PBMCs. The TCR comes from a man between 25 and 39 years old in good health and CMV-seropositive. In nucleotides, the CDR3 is TGCGCCAGCAGCCGAGGGGTCCCACTAGCGGACACCGGGGAGCTGTTTTTT. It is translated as CASSRGVPLADTGELFF.